Presented here are 16 T cell receptor beta chains from one specimen sequenced in a study of blood T cell repertoires in COVID-19. Here immunoSEQ multiplex PCR was the method, and the copy in TCRdb shows in-frame clones only, minus some. The sample consists of around 150,000 clones, approximately 79% of them appearing once. The sample comprised peripheral blood. These receptors came from a woman older than 75 with acute or convalescent COVID-19.

Remarks on this clone: An end of the junction differs from the germline gene, which may be a read error. The genes are TRBV7-7 and TRBJ2-1, with D possibly TRBD2 on 7 matching bases. This CDR3 region has 15 residues. Germline CDR1 and CDR2: SSHAT and FNYEAQ (reference sequence). The CDR3 here is CASSPNFGGANEQFF. The DNA for the CDR3 is TGTGCTAGCAGCCCCAATTTTGGGGGGGCGAATGAGCAGTTCTTC.

This chain joins TRBV13 and TRBJ1-4; TRBD1 might be the D (5 bases). The length of the CDR3 is 15 residues. Trimming pared 2 bases from V and 8 bases from J, leaving 15 bases between. Germline V CDR1 and CDR2: PRHDT, FYEKMQ (reference sequence). CDR3: CASSLWGVGDEKLFF. Written as DNA, the CDR3 is TGTGCCAGCAGCTTATGGGGGGTCGGTGACGAAAAACTGTTTTTT.

The chain is built from TRBV10-3 and TRBJ2-1; perhaps TRBD2 as D (5 bases). V was cut by 0 bases and J by 9 bases, with 12 bases left in between. This CDR3 comprises 14 residues. Per the germline V gene, CDR1 is ENHRY and CDR2 is SYGVKD. The CDR3: CAISESIQRSEQFF. The CDR3 nucleotides are TGTGCCATCAGTGAGTCGATCCAGCGGAGTGAGCAGTTCTTC.

This CDR3 is CATSRQLGRGISNYGYTF. In DNA form, the CDR3 reads TGTGCCACCAGCAGACAACTTGGGCGGGGGATTTCTAACTATGGCTACACCTTC. The V call is TRBV15, the J call TRBJ1-2; a weak D match, TRBD1 (5 bases). From germline, CDR1 is LNHNV and CDR2 YYDKDF (reference sequence). CDR3 length: 18 residues. The V gene lost 2 bases and the J gene lost 0 bases, with 19 bases spanning the gap.

This sequence joins TRBV7-2 and TRBJ2-4; TRBD1 matches at 11 bases. Trimming took 1 base from V and 6 from J; bases not matched to a gene: 2. The CDR3 covers 15 residues. Germline V gene sequence: CDR1 SGHTA, CDR2 FQGNSA. CDR3 DNA sequence: TGTGCCAGCAGCTTAGAGGGACAGGGGGGAAACATTCAGTACTTC. Translation gives CASSLEGQGGNIQYF.

The chain links TRBV27 to TRBJ1-6, with 7 bases fitting TRBD1. CDR1 and CDR2 from the germline V gene are MNHEY and SMNVEV (reference sequence). This CDR3 spans 20 amino acids. V lost 2 bases, J lost 0 bases, and 13 bases stayed unmatched. The CDR3 region has the DNA TGTGCCAGCAGTTTAAGACAGGGCTTCTGGGAGAGCTCCTATAATTCACCCCTCCACTTT. It encodes CASSLRQGFWESSYNSPLHF.

This chain uses TRBV6-4 with TRBJ1-4, with 11 bases identical to TRBD1. V lost 4 bases, J lost 11 bases, and 3 bases stayed unmatched. This CDR3 contains 13 residues. Germline CDR1 and CDR2: MRHNA and SNTAGT. CDR3 residues: CASSAGTGGKLFF. The CDR3 nucleotides are TGTGCCAGCAGTGCGGGGACAGGGGGTAAACTGTTTTTT.

The chain uses TRBV28 and TRBJ1-4; 7 nucleotides agree with TRBD1. V lost 6 bases, J lost 3 bases, and 4 bases stayed unmatched. The CDR3 totals 14 residues. Germline CDR1 MDHEN, CDR2 SYDVKM. CDR3 coding DNA: TGTGCCAGCAGCCCGACAGGGTCTAATGAAAAACTGTTTTTT. Protein sequence: CASSPTGSNEKLFF.

V is TRBV10-3 and J is TRBJ2-1; 10 nucleotides agree with TRBD1. Germline V lookup: CDR1 ENHRY, CDR2 SYGVKD. The CDR3 is 15 amino acids. V lost 3 bases and J lost 6; bases outside the gene matches: 5. CDR3 in DNA: TGTGCCATCAGTGATTTAGGGACAGGGGCCAATGAGCAGTTCTTC. It specifies CAISDLGTGANEQFF.

The V gene is TRBV3-1 (or the pseudogene TRBV3-2), the J gene TRBJ1-5, with 11 bases identical to TRBD1. Germline values: CDR1 LGHDT, CDR2 YNNKEL (reference sequence). The CDR3 spans 16 residues. V was clipped by 7 bases and J by 4 bases; unmatched bases: 9. The CDR3 loop reads CASNRTGGALNQPQHF. CDR3 in DNA: TGTGCCAGCAATCGGACAGGGGGCGCGTTAAATCAGCCCCAGCATTTT.

The chain employs TRBV4-3 and TRBJ2-5; 7 nucleotides align to TRBD2. The CDR3 is made up of 14 amino acids. V lost 1 base to trimming and J lost 7 bases; unmatched junction nucleotides: 6. From germline, CDR1 is LGHNA and CDR2 YSLEER. The CDR3 DNA follows: TGCGCCAGCAGCCAAGTGTCTAGCGGTGCGACCCAGTACTTC. Protein product: CASSQVSSGATQYF.

The rearrangement links TRBV5-5 to TRBJ1-2, with 7 bases fitting TRBD1. Trimming took 0 bases from V and 4 from J; bases not matched to a gene: 3. This CDR3 spans 14 amino acids. The germline V gene has CDR1 SGHKS and CDR2 YYEKEE (reference sequence). The CDR3 DNA follows: TGTGCCAGCAGCTTGGTAACAGGGGCCTATGGCTACACCTTC. This codes for CASSLVTGAYGYTF.

CDR3 residues: CASSQGRGLNTDTQYF. The CDR3 region has the DNA TGCGCCAGCAGCCAGGGTCGGGGACTTAACACAGATACGCAGTATTTT. This chain uses TRBV4-1 with TRBJ2-3; tentative D call: TRBD2 (6 bases). The CDR3 is 16 amino acids. Germline V gives CDR1 MGHRA, CDR2 YSYEKL. Trimming removed 3 bases at V and 2 bases at J, with 15 bases between.

The rearrangement links TRBV9 to TRBJ1-3, with a tentative D call TRBD1 (5 bases). Germline CDR1 reads SGDLS; CDR2 reads YYNGEE. The CDR3 consists of 15 residues. V was clipped by 5 bases and J by 1 base, with 13 bases between them. The CDR3 spells CASSVTGSSGNTIYF. CDR3 bases: TGTGCCAGCAGTGTTACAGGTTCGTCTGGAAACACCATATATTTT.

This clone has a single count. The genes are TRBV18 and TRBJ2-5, with a possible D match to TRBD1 (6 bases). The CDR3 consists of 13 residues. In germline, CDR1 is KGHSH, CDR2 LQKENI. V lost 3 bases, J lost 3 bases, and 8 bases lay in between. The CDR3 DNA reads as TGTGCCAGCTCACCCCGGACAGAAGAGACCCAGTACTTC. Translation gives CASSPRTEETQYF.

The chain carries TRBV2 and TRBJ1-2, with TRBD1 as a possible D gene (5 bases). Germline CDR1 reads SNHLY; CDR2 reads FYNNEI. The V end was cut by 10 bases, the J end by 1 base, with 22 bases between. The CDR3 length is 16 residues. The chain's CDR3 is CATKVEQAKINYGYTF. CDR3 DNA: TGTGCCACCAAAGTTGAACAGGCGAAGATTAACTATGGCTACACCTTC. Full variable domain (missing parts from reference TRBV2 and TRBJ1-2): EPEVTQTPSHQVTQMGQEVILRCVPISNHLYFYWYRQILGQKVEFLVSFYNNEISEKSEIFDDQFSVERPDGSNFTLKIRSTKLEDSAMYFCATKVEQAKINYGYTFGSGTRLTVV.